The 10 T cell receptor beta chains presented below share a single source sample, sequenced in a study of blood T cell repertoires in COVID-19. Using immunoSEQ multiplex PCR, the repertoire was profiled, and TCRdb retains in-frame clones only, with some absent. Seen here are 100,000 to 150,000 clones, 88% observed once, and the top ten hold less than 2.5%. The sample was peripheral blood. Every receptor here comes from a man aged 65-85 years with active COVID-19.

V usage is TRBV28 and J usage is TRBJ1-2; 7 nucleotides line up with TRBD1. This CDR3 has 12 residues. Germline trimming cut 4 bases from V and 5 bases from J; bases unmatched to any gene: 1. CDR1 is MDHEN, CDR2 SYDVKM, per germline. CDR3 DNA: TGTGCCAGCAGTTCAGGGGGGTATGGCTACACCTTC. Its translation: CASSSGGYGYTF.

This chain links TRBV19 with TRBJ2-2; tentative D call: TRBD1 (5 bases). The CDR3 loop spans 15 amino acids. Per the germline V gene, CDR1 is LNHDA and CDR2 is SQIVND (reference sequence). The V gene lost 3 bases and the J gene lost 7 bases, with 15 bases spanning the gap. The CDR3 coding sequence is TGTGCCAGTAGTATGAAGCAGGGTTCGGGCGGGGAGCTGTTTTTT. This gives the protein CASSMKQGSGGELFF. Full variable domain (outside the CDR3, taken from reference TRBV19 and TRBJ2-2): DGGITQSPKYLFRKEGQNVTLSCEQNLNHDAMYWYRQDPGQGLRLIYYSQIVNDFQKGDIAEGYSVSREKKESFPLTVTSAQKNPTAFYLCASSMKQGSGGELFFGEGSRLTVL.

V usage is TRBV12-3 or TRBV12-4 and J usage is TRBJ2-3, with unresolved D. V was trimmed by 3 bases and J by 5 bases, leaving 9 bases between them. This CDR3 is 13 amino acids long. CDR3 in DNA: TGTGCCAGCAGTTTCCAACGGGTAGATACGCAGTATTTT. Translating it yields CASSFQRVDTQYF.

The chain couples TRBV12-3 or TRBV12-4 to TRBJ1-1, with TRBD1 identical over 8 bases. After removal of 11 bases from V and 8 bases from J, the junction contained 13 bases not matched to a gene. The CDR3 consists of 13 residues. CDR3 sequence: CASTVAGGREAFF. The CDR3 DNA is TGTGCCTCCACAGTCGCAGGGGGCCGGGAAGCTTTCTTT.

The V gene is TRBV19, the J gene TRBJ1-4, with D perhaps matching TRBD1 (5 bases). Per germline, CDR1 LNHDA and CDR2 SQIVND (reference sequence). This CDR3 has 15 amino acids. The V and J ends lost 3 bases and 7 bases respectively, with 15 bases between them. In DNA, the CDR3 is TGTGCCAGTAGTATCGGGCAGGGAGGGAGTGAAAAACTGTTTTTT. This gives the protein CASSIGQGGSEKLFF.

CDR3 coding DNA: TGTGCCAGCAGCGTCGGACAGGGGGCCTGGGATGAGCAGTTCTTC. It encodes CASSVGQGAWDEQFF. The chain carries TRBV27 and TRBJ2-1; 11 nucleotides agree with TRBD1. Germline assignment: CDR1 MNHEY and CDR2 SMNVEV (reference sequence). The CDR3 length is 15 residues. V lost 6 bases to trimming and J lost 8 bases; unmatched junction nucleotides: 9.

The rearrangement joins TRBV7-2 to TRBJ1-4; D may be TRBD1 (5 bases). The CDR3 runs to 16 residues. The ends were cut back, 2 bases at V and 7 bases at J, with 17 bases in the middle. CDR1 is SGHTA, CDR2 FQGNSA, per germline. The CDR3 nucleotides read TGTGCCAGCAGCTTACAGCAAAAGGGGAGGGGTGAAAAACTGTTTTTT. It encodes CASSLQQKGRGEKLFF.

This clone was seen a handful of times. This sequence joins TRBV7-6 and TRBJ2-6; the D gene is possibly TRBD1 (6 bases). Looked up from germline, CDR1 is SGHVS and CDR2 is FNYEAQ. Trimming left V 4 bases short and J 0 bases short, with 10 bases between. The CDR3 is made up of 16 amino acids. CDR3 in DNA: TGTGCCAGCAGCTCCTCACAGGGCTCTGGGGCCAACGTCCTGACTTTC. This codes for CASSSSQGSGANVLTF.

The rearrangement links TRBV7-3 to TRBJ2-5; 10 bases agree with TRBD2. This CDR3 is 15 amino acids long. The V gene's germline CDR1 is SGHTA and CDR2 FQGTGA. V trimming: 5 bases; J trimming: 4 bases; junction bases outside the gene matches: 7. The DNA of the CDR3 is TGTGCCAGCAGCCGCCTAGCGGGAGATTCAGAGACCCAGTACTTC. Its translation: CASSRLAGDSETQYF.

V is TRBV29-1 and J is TRBJ1-1; TRBD1 might be the D (6 bases). Trimming pared 4 bases from V and 1 base from J, leaving 13 bases between. The germline gives CDR1 SQVTM, CDR2 ANQGSEA. There are 14 residues in the CDR3. The CDR3: CSVGTGYPNTEAFF. CDR3 sequence (DNA): TGCAGCGTTGGTACAGGGTATCCGAACACTGAAGCTTTCTTT.